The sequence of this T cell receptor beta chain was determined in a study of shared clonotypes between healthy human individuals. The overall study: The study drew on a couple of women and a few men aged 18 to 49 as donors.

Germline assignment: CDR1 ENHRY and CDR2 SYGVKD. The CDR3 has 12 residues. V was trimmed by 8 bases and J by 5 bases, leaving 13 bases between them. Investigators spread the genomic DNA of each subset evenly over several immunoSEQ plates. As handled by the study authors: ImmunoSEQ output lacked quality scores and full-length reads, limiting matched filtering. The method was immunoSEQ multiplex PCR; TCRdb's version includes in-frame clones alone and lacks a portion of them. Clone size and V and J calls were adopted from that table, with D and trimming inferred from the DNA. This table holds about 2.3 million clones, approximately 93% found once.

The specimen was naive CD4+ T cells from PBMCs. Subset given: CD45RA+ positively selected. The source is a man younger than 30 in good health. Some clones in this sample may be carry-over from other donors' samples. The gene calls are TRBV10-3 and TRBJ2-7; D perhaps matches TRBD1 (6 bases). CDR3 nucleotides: TGTGCCATCGGACAGAGCAAAGACGAGCAGTACTTC. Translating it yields CAIGQSKDEQYF.